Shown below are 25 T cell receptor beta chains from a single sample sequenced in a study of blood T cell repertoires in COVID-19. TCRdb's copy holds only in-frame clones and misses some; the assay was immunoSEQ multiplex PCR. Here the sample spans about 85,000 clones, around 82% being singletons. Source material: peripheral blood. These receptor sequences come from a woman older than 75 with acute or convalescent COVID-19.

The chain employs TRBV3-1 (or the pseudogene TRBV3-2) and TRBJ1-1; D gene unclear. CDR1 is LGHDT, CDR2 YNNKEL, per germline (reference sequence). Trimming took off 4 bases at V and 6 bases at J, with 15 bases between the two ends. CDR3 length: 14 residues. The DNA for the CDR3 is TGTGCCAGCAGCCCACGCGATTCGGCGGCTGAAGCTTTCTTT. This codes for CASSPRDSAAEAFF.

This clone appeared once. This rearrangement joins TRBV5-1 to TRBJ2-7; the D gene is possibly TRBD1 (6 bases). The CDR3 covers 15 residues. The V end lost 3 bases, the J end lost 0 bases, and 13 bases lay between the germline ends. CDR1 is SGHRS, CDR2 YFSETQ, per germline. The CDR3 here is CASSSDSQRSYEQYF. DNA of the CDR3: TGCGCCAGCAGCTCGGACAGTCAGCGCTCCTACGAGCAGTACTTC. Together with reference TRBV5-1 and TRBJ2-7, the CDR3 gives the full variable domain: KAGVTQTPRYLIKTRGQQVTLSCSPISGHRSVSWYQQTPGQGLQFLFEYFSETQRNKGNFPGRFSGRQFSNSRSEMNVSTLELGDSALYLCASSSDSQRSYEQYFGPGTRLTVT.

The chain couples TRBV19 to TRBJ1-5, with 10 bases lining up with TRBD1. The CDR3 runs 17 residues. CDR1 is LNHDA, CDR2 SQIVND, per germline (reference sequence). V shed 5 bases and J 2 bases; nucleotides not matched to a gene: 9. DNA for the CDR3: TGTGCCAGTAGTCCCCAGGGGACAGGGGCGGGCAATCAGCCCCAGCATTTT. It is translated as CASSPQGTGAGNQPQHF.

Written as DNA, the CDR3 is TGTGCCAGCAGGCAAAATTCCGGGACAGGGACCGAAAAACTGTTTTTT. Translated, it gives CASRQNSGTGTEKLFF. The rearrangement links TRBV7-9 to TRBJ1-4; TRBD1 agrees at 9 bases. With 6 bases clipped from V and 8 bases from J, the junction kept 13 bases outside the gene matches. The CDR3 runs 16 residues. Germline V lookup: CDR1 SEHNR, CDR2 FQNEAQ (reference sequence).

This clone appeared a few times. CDR3 coding DNA: TGTGCCAGCAGCGTAGCTAGCGGGCAAGAGACCCAGTACTTC. Its translation is CASSVASGQETQYF. The chain links TRBV9 to TRBJ2-5, with 8 bases that match TRBD2. CDR3 length: 14 amino acids. Germline V lookup: CDR1 SGDLS, CDR2 YYNGEE. Trimming cost V 0 bases and J 2 bases; bases outside gene matches: 0.

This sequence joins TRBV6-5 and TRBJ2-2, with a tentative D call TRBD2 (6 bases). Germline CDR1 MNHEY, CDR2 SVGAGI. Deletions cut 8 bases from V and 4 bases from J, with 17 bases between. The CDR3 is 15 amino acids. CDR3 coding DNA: TGTGCCAGCTGGGGCGGACGGGGGTTCACCGGGGAGCTGTTTTTT. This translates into CASWGGRGFTGELFF.

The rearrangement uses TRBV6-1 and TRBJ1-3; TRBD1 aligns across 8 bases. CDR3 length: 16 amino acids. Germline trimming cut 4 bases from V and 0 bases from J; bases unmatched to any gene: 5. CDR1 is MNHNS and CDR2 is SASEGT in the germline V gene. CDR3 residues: CASSVWTGNSGNTIYF. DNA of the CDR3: TGTGCCAGCAGTGTTTGGACAGGGAACTCTGGAAACACCATATATTTT.

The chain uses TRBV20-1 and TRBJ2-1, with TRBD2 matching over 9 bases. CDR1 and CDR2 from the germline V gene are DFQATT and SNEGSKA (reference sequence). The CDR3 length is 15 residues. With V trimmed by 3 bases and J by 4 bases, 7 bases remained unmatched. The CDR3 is CSASPATSGYNEQFF. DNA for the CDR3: TGCAGTGCTAGTCCAGCGACTAGCGGTTACAATGAGCAGTTCTTC.

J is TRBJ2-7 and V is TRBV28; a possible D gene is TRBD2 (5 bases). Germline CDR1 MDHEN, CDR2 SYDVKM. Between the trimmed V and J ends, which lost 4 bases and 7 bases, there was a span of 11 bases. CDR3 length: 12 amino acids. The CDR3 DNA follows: TGTGCCAGCAGTTCCTCCCGGAGGGAGCAGTACTTC. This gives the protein CASSSSRREQYF.

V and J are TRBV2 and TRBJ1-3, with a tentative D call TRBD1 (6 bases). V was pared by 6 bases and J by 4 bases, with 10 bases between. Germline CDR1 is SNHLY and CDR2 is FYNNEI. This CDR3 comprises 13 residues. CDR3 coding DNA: TGTGCCAGCAGGTGGACAGAGGGAAACACCATATATTTT. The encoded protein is CASRWTEGNTIYF.

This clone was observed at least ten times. The chain's CDR3 is CATSRGTEKLFF. The DNA of the CDR3 is TGTGCCACCAGCAGAGGGACAGAAAAACTGTTTTTT. The genes are TRBV15 and TRBJ1-4, with D possibly being TRBD1 (5 bases). The CDR3 contains 12 residues. Trimming removed 1 base from V and 8 bases from J, with 5 bases in between. CDR1 and CDR2 from the germline V gene are LNHNV and YYDKDF (reference sequence).

The CDR3 DNA is TGTGCCAGCAGTGAAACAGGCGGCCCGAAAAGACTGTTTTTT. The encoded protein is CASSETGGPKRLFF. The chain carries TRBV25-1 and TRBJ1-4; possible D gene TRBD1, 5 bases. V was clipped by 2 bases and J by 13 bases, with 17 bases between them. This CDR3 has 14 residues. The V gene's germline CDR1 is MGHDK and CDR2 SYGVNS.

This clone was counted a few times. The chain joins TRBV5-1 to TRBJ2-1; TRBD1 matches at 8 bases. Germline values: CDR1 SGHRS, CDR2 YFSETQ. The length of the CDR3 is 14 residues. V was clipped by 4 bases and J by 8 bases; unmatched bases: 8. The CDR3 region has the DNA TGCGCCAGCAGCCTGGGACAGGTTTTCTATGAGCAGTTCTTC. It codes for CASSLGQVFYEQFF.

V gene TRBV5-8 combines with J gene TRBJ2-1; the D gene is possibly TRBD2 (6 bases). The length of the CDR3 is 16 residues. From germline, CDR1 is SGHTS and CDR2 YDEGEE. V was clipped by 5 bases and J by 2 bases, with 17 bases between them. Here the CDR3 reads CASRSGVGSTYNEQFF. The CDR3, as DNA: TGTGCCAGCAGATCGGGGGTAGGGTCTACCTACAATGAGCAGTTCTTC.

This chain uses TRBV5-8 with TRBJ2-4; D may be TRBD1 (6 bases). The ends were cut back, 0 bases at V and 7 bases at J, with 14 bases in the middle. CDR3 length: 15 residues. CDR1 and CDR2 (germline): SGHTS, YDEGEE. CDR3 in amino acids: CASSLEQGSTNIQYF. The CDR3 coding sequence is TGTGCCAGCAGCTTGGAGCAGGGGAGTACTAACATTCAGTACTTC.

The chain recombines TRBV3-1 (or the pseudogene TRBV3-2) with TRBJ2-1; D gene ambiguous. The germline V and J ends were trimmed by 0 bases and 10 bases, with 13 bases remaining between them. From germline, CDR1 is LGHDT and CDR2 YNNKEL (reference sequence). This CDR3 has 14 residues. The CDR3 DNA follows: TGTGCCAGCAGCCAAGATCTGGTTGCCCAGGAGCAGTTCTTC. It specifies CASSQDLVAQEQFF.

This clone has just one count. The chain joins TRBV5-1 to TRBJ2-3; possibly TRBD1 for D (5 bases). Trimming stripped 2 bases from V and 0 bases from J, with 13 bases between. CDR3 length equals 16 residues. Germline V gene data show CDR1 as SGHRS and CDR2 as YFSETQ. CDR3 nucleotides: TGCGCCAGCAGCTTTGGTACAGGACCTAGCACAGATACGCAGTATTTT. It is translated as CASSFGTGPSTDTQYF.

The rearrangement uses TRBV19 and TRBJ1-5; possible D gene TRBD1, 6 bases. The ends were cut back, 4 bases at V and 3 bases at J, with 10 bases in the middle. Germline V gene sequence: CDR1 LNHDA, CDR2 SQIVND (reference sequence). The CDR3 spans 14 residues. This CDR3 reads CASSRQATNQPQHF. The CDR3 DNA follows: TGTGCCAGTAGTAGACAGGCTACCAATCAGCCCCAGCATTTT.

The CDR3 spells CASRQQASNTEAFF. The DNA of the CDR3 is TGTGCCAGCAGGCAACAGGCCTCGAACACTGAAGCTTTCTTT. V is TRBV6-5 and J is TRBJ1-1; TRBD1 is a possible D gene (5 bases). This CDR3 has 14 amino acids. With 6 bases removed from V and 1 base from J, the gap between germline ends came to 12 bases. Germline V gene data show CDR1 as MNHEY and CDR2 as SVGAGI.

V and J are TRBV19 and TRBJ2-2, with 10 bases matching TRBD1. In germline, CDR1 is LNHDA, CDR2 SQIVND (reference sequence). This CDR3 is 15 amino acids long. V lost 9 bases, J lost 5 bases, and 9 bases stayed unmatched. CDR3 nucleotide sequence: TGTGCCAGCGGTCCGGGACAGGGGAGTACCGGGGAGCTGTTTTTT. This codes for CASGPGQGSTGELFF.

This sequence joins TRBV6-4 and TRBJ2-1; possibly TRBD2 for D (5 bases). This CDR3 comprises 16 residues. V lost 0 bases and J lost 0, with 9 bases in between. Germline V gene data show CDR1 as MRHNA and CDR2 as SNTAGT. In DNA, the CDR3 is TGTGCCAGCAGTGACTCAACGGGGAGCTCCTACAATGAGCAGTTCTTC. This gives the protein CASSDSTGSSYNEQFF.

CDR3 region: CASSAPRSAGVNIQYF. DNA of the CDR3: TGTGCCAGCAGCGCCCCGCGAAGCGCCGGGGTAAACATTCAGTACTTC. The chain has TRBV11-2 and TRBJ2-4, with D perhaps TRBD2 (5 bases). Deletions cut 5 bases from V and 6 bases from J, with 20 bases between. The CDR3 covers 16 residues. CDR1 SGHAT and CDR2 FQNNGV come from the germline V gene.

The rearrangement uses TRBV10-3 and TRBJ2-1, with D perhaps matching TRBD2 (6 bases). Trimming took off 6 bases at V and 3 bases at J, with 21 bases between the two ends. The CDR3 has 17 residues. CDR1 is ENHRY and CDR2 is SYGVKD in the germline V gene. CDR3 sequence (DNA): TGTGCCATCAGAGATAAGCCCGGAGGGAACCTCTACAATGAGCAGTTCTTC. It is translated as CAIRDKPGGNLYNEQFF.

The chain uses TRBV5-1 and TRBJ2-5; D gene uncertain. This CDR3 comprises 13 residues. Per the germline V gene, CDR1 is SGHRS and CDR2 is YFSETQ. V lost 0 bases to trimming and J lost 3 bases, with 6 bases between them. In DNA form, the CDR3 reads TGCGCCAGCAGCTTGGCCTCGGAAGAGACCCAGTACTTC. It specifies CASSLASEETQYF.

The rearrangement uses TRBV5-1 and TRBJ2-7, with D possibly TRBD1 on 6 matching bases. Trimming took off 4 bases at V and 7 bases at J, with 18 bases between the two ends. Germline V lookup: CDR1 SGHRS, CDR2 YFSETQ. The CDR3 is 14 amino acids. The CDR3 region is CASSPRTDPGEQYF. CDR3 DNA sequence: TGCGCCAGCAGCCCTAGGACAGATCCTGGGGAGCAGTACTTC.